This T cell receptor (beta chain) was obtained from a study of T cells after yellow fever vaccination. Each CDR3 protein gets one entry after TCRdb re-called the 5' RACE reads with MiXCR. The sample consists of over 300,000 distinct CDR3 sequences, over 4% of them appearing once. There are 15 residues in the CDR3. V was trimmed by 3 bases and J by 8 bases, leaving 17 bases between them. Germline V CDR1 and CDR2: SGHNT, YYREEE (reference sequence). This clonotype showed up just a few times. The starting material was PBMCs, obtained 5 days after the yellow fever booster vaccination. V is TRBV5-4 and J is TRBJ1-4; D is ambiguous. The clonotype comes from a man between 18 and 35 years old who received the YFV17D yellow fever vaccine. CDR3 DNA sequence: TGTGCCAGCAGCTCCCACGGTGAAGTTGAAGAAAAACTGTTTTTT. Amino acid sequence: CASSSHGEVEEKLFF.